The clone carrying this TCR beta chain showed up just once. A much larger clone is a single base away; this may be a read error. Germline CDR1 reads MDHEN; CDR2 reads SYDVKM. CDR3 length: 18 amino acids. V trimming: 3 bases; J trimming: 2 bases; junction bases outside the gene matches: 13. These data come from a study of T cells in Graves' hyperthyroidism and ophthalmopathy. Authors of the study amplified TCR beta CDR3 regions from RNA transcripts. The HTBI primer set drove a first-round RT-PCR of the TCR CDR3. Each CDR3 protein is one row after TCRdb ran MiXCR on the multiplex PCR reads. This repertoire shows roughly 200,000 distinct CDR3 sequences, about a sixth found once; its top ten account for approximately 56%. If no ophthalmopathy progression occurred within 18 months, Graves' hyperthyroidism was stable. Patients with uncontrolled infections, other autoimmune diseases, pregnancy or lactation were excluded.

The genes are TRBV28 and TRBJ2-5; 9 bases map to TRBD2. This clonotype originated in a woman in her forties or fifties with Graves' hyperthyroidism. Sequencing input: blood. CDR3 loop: CASSFMTSGLNGQETQYF. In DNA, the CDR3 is TGTGCCAGCAGTTTTATGACTAGCGGTTTAAATGGACAAGAGACCCAGTACTTC.